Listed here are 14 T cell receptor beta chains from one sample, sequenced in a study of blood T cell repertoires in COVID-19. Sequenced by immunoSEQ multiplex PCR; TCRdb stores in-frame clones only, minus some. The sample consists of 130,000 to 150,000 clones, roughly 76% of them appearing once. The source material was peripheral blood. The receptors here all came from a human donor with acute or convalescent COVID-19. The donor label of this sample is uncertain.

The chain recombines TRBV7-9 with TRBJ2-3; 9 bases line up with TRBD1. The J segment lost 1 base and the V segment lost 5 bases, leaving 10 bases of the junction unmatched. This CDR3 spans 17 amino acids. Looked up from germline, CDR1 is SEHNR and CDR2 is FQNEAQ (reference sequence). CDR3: CASSGRPTGGRTDTQYF. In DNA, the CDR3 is TGTGCCAGCAGCGGGCGCCCGACAGGGGGACGCACAGATACGCAGTATTTT.

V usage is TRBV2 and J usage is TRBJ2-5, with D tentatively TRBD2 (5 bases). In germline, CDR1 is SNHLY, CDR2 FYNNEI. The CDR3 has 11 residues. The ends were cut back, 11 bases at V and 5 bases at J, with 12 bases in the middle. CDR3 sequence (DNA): TGTGCCGGGTCTAGCTGGGAGACCCAGTACTTC. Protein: CAGSSWETQYF. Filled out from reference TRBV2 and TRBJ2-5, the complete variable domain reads EPEVTQTPSHQVTQMGQEVILRCVPISNHLYFYWYRQILGQKVEFLVSFYNNEISEKSEIFDDQFSVERPDGSNFTLKIRSTKLEDSAMYFCAGSSWETQYFGPGTRLLVL.

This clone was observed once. CDR3 DNA: TGCAGCGTCGTAGAGGGGACAGATGGCTACACCTTC. Protein: CSVVEGTDGYTF. V gene TRBV29-1 combines with J gene TRBJ1-2; TRBD1 agrees at 7 bases. V gave up 6 bases and J gave up 6 bases; unmatched junction bases: 7. Germline values: CDR1 SQVTM, CDR2 ANQGSEA. The CDR3 runs to 12 residues.

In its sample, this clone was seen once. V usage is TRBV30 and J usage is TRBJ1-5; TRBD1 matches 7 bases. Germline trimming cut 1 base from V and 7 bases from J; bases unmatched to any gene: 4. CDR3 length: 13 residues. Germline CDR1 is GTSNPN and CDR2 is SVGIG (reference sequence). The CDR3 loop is CAWSGQGGQPQHF. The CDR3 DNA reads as TGTGCCTGGAGTGGACAGGGCGGACAGCCCCAGCATTTT.

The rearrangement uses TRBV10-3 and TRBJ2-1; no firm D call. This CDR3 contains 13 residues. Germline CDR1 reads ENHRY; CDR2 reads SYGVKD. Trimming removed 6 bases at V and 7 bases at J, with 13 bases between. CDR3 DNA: TGTGCCATCAGGGCCAGCGAGCCGAATGAGCAGTTCTTC. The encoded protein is CAIRASEPNEQFF.

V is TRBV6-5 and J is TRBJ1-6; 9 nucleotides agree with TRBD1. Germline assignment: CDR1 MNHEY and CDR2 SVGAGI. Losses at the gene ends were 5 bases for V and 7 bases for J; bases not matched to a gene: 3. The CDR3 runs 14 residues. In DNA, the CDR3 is TGTGCCAGCAGTCCGGACAGGGGAAATTCACCCCTCCACTTT. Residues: CASSPDRGNSPLHF.

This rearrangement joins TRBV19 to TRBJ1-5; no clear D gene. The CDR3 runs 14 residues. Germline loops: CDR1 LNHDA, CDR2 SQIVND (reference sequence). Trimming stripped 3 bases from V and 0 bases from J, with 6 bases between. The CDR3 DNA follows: TGTGCCAGTAGTATCTTCGGTAGCAATCAGCCCCAGCATTTT. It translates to CASSIFGSNQPQHF.

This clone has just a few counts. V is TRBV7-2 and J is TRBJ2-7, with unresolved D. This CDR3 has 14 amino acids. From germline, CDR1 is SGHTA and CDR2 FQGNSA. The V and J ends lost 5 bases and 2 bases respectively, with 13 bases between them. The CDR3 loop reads CASSLGPPPYEQYF. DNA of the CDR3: TGTGCCAGCAGCCTCGGTCCGCCCCCCTACGAGCAGTACTTC.

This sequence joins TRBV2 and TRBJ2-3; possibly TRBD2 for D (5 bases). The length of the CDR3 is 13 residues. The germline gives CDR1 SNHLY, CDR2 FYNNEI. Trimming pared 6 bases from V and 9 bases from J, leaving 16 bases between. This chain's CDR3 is CASRPYQRETQYF. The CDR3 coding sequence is TGTGCCAGCAGGCCTTACCAGAGGGAGACGCAGTATTTT.

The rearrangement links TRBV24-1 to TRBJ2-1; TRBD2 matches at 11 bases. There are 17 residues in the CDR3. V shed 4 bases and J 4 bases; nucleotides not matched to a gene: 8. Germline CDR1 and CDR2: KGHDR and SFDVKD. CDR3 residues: CATSDYPSGGSYNEQFF. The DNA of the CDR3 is TGTGCCACCAGTGACTACCCTAGCGGGGGGTCGTACAATGAGCAGTTCTTC.

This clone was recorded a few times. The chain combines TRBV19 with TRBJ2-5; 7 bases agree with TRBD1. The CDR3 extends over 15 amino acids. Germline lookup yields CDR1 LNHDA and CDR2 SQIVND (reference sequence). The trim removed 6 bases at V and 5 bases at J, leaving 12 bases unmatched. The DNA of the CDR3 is TGTGCCAGTAGCCCCCAACTGACAGGGTGGGAGACCCAGTACTTC. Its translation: CASSPQLTGWETQYF.

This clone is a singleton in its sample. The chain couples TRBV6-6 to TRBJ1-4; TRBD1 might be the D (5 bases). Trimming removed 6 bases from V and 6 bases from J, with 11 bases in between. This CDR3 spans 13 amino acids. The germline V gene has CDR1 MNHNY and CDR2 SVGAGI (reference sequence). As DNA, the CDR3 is TGTGCCAGCAGGCAGGGAGGGGATGAAAAACTGTTTTTT. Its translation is CASRQGGDEKLFF.

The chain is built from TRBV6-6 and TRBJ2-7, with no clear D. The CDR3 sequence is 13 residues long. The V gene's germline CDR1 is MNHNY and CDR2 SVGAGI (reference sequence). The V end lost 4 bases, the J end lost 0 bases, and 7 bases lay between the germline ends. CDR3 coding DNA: TGTGCCAGCAGTTCGGCTAGCTCCTACGAGCAGTACGTC. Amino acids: CASSSASSYEQYV.

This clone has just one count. CDR3 sequence (DNA): TGTGCCAGCAGTCTGGGTCAGGGGTATAATTCACCCCTCCACTTT. Its protein is CASSLGQGYNSPLHF. This chain uses TRBV5-6 with TRBJ1-6, with D tentatively TRBD1 (6 bases). The length of the CDR3 is 15 residues. The ends were cut back, 5 bases at V and 4 bases at J, with 13 bases in the middle. Looked up from germline, CDR1 is SGHDT and CDR2 is YYEEEE. The variable domain in full, with the rest retrieved from reference TRBV5-6 and TRBJ1-6, is DAGVTQSPTHLIKTRGQQVTLRCSPKSGHDTVSWYQQALGQGPQFIFQYYEEEERQRGNFPDRFSGHQFPNYSSELNVNALLLGDSALYLCASSLGQGYNSPLHFGNGTRLTVT.